One sample yielded the 29 T cell receptor beta chains listed below, sequenced in a study of CD8 T cells in ankylosing spondylitis. Findings and caveats of the study: Ankylosing spondylitis blood appeared to be characterized by a TCR beta motif of 8 or 9 highly homologous variants.

What these receptors recognize is not known. TCRdb itself ran the 5' RACE reads through MiXCR, one entry per CDR3 protein. The sample lists some 700,000 distinct CDR3 sequences; 15% to 20% were seen once. The sample was blood, either unsorted or a sorted T cell fraction (not recorded which). These receptors were collected from a male donor with ankylosing spondylitis.

This clonotype was counted only a few times. The V call is TRBV7-9, the J call TRBJ2-7; D uncertain. CDR1 and CDR2 (germline): SEHNR, FQNEAQ (reference sequence). The CDR3 has 14 amino acids. Trimming removed 3 bases at V and 6 bases at J, with 15 bases between. The CDR3 DNA follows: TGTGCCAGCAGCTTTTCCAGATCCGACTCCGAGCAGTACTTC. Translating gives CASSFSRSDSEQYF. Together with reference TRBV7-9 and TRBJ2-7, the CDR3 gives the full variable domain: DTGVSQNPRHKITKRGQNVTFRCDPISEHNRLYWYRQTLGQGPEFLTYFQNEAQLEKSRLLSDRFSAERPKGSFSTLEIQRTEQGDSAMYLCASSFSRSDSEQYFGPGTRLTVT.

V and J are TRBV29-1 and TRBJ2-1, with TRBD2 matching over 8 bases. This CDR3 contains 16 residues. Germline lookup yields CDR1 SQVTM and CDR2 ANQGSEA. In DNA form, the CDR3 reads TGCGGCGGGTTTTCGGTTAGCGGGGTGACCTACAATGAGCAGTTCTTC. Translated: CGGFSVSGVTYNEQFF.

The V call is TRBV12-3 or TRBV12-4, the J call TRBJ2-7; maybe TRBD1 (7 bases). The CDR3 is made up of 15 amino acids. V was cut by 5 bases and J by 6 bases, with 20 bases left in between. As DNA, the CDR3 is TGTGCCAGCAGTGACGGACAGGTGGGGGGCGGCGAGCAGTACTTC. Translation: CASSDGQVGGGEQYF.

This clonotype was detected many times. V and J are TRBV7-9 and TRBJ2-1; a weak D match, TRBD2 (6 bases). Trimming stripped 5 bases from V and 9 bases from J, with 17 bases between. CDR3 length: 14 amino acids. Germline V gene lookup returns CDR1 SEHNR and CDR2 FQNEAQ (reference sequence). The CDR3 here is CASSPISGDGEQFF. The CDR3 DNA reads as TGTGCCAGCAGCCCAATCTCGGGGGATGGTGAGCAGTTCTTC.

This clonotype was found a few times. The rearrangement joins TRBV20-1 to TRBJ1-4, with TRBD1 as a possible D gene (6 bases). The CDR3 is 14 amino acids. V was clipped by 6 bases and J by 7 bases, with 18 bases between them. Per the germline V gene, CDR1 is DFQATT and CDR2 is SNEGSKA (reference sequence). CDR3 in DNA: TGCAGTGCCCACCTGACAGGTGGTGGTGAAAAACTGTTTTTT. Encoded protein: CSAHLTGGGEKLFF.

The chain uses TRBV6-2 or TRBV6-3 and TRBJ2-7; D might be TRBD2 (5 bases). V was shortened by 0 bases and J by 0 bases, with 12 bases between the two germline ends. The germline gives CDR1 MNHEY, CDR2 SVGEGT. The CDR3 totals 16 residues. CDR3 sequence reads: CASSYSVTDYSYEQYF. The DNA for the CDR3 is TGTGCCAGCAGTTACTCGGTTACCGACTACTCCTACGAGCAGTACTTC.

This clonotype has just a few counts. This rearrangement joins TRBV28 to TRBJ2-7, with D possibly matching TRBD2 (5 bases). The CDR3 consists of 13 residues. V shed 7 bases and J shed 0 bases, with 10 bases lying between them. The V gene's germline CDR1 is MDHEN and CDR2 SYDVKM. CDR3 residues: CASKSGRSYEQYF. CDR3 sequence (DNA): TGTGCCAGCAAGAGCGGACGCTCCTACGAGCAGTACTTC. Using reference TRBV28 and TRBJ2-7 for the parts outside the CDR3, the full variable domain is DVKVTQSSRYLVKRTGEKVFLECVQDMDHENMFWYRQDPGLGLRLIYFSYDVKMKEKGDIPEGYSVSREKKERFSLILESASTNQTSMYLCASKSGRSYEQYFGPGTRLTVT.

This clonotype has at least ten counts. V gene TRBV28 combines with J gene TRBJ2-1, with a weak D call TRBD2 (7 bases). The CDR3 has 15 residues. Trimming took off 7 bases at V and 4 bases at J, with 17 bases between the two ends. Germline V gives CDR1 MDHEN, CDR2 SYDVKM. CDR3 residues: CASTLSGGDYNEQFF. As DNA, the CDR3 is TGTGCCAGCACCCTTTCGGGGGGCGATTACAATGAGCAGTTCTTC.

This clonotype was counted a few times. The chain is built from TRBV28 and TRBJ1-1, with unresolved D. The CDR3 totals 15 residues. Per germline, CDR1 MDHEN and CDR2 SYDVKM. Trimming stripped 2 bases from V and 5 bases from J, with 15 bases between. The CDR3 DNA reads as TGTGCCAGCAGTTTAGGGGTGGATGTGAGGACTGAAGCTTTCTTT. This gives the protein CASSLGVDVRTEAFF.

The sample holds a few counts of this clonotype. The CDR3 coding sequence is TGCGCCAGCAGCTCGGTCGGGTACAGCTCCTACGAGCAGTACTTC. It translates to CASSSVGYSSYEQYF. The genes are TRBV5-1 and TRBJ2-7; D unclear. The V and J ends lost 3 bases and 0 bases respectively, with 13 bases between them. This CDR3 comprises 15 residues. The germline V gene has CDR1 SGHRS and CDR2 YFSETQ.

This sequence joins TRBV20-1 and TRBJ2-7, with TRBD2 identical over 9 bases. CDR3 length: 14 amino acids. From germline, CDR1 is DFQATT and CDR2 SNEGSKA (reference sequence). The V segment lost 4 bases and the J segment 0 bases; nucleotides outside the gene matches: 4. The CDR3, as DNA: TGCAGTGCTAAACTAGCGGGCGTCTCCTACGAGCAGTACTTC. This codes for CSAKLAGVSYEQYF.

The chain has TRBV3-1 and TRBJ2-4; D unclear. V dropped 0 bases and J dropped 5 bases, with 5 bases sitting between them. Germline CDR1 reads LGHDT; CDR2 reads YNNKEL (reference sequence). The CDR3 consists of 13 residues. The CDR3 DNA reads as TGTGCCAGCAGCCAAGATGTCCAAAACATTCAGTACTTC. Protein sequence: CASSQDVQNIQYF.

This chain uses TRBV28 with TRBJ2-2; tentative D call: TRBD1 (6 bases). V lost 2 bases and J 6 bases, leaving 13 bases between the germline ends. Germline lookup yields CDR1 MDHEN and CDR2 SYDVKM. CDR3 size: 15 residues. The CDR3 loop is CASSLTGGRAGELFF. CDR3 DNA: TGTGCCAGCAGTTTAACTGGGGGCCGCGCCGGGGAGCTGTTTTTT.

V is TRBV29-1 and J is TRBJ2-7; 7 bases align to TRBD1. Per the germline V gene, CDR1 is SQVTM and CDR2 is ANQGSEA. The CDR3 is 14 amino acids. V was clipped by 1 base and J by 4 bases; unmatched bases: 7. The CDR3 loop is CSVEAPGQTYEQYF. The DNA for the CDR3 is TGCAGCGTTGAAGCACCGGGACAGACTTACGAGCAGTACTTC.

The rearrangement uses TRBV6-7 and TRBJ2-3; a weak D match, TRBD2 (6 bases). TRBV6-7 falls under the ORF class, with uncertain function. This CDR3 has 16 residues. V shed 0 bases and J shed 1 base, with 11 bases lying between them. This CDR3 is CASSYSRETGTDTQYF. Written as DNA, the CDR3 is TGTGCCAGCAGTTACTCTCGGGAGACGGGCACAGATACGCAGTATTTT.

V gene TRBV27 combines with J gene TRBJ1-3, with 7 bases fitting TRBD1. Germline CDR1 is MNHEY and CDR2 is SMNVEV (reference sequence). CDR3 length equals 18 residues. V lost 5 bases and J lost 3; bases outside the gene matches: 16. CDR3 nucleotides: TGTGCCAGCAGTCCCGACAGGGAGGGCGCCAGGATTGGAAACACCATATATTTT. Amino acids: CASSPDREGARIGNTIYF.

The chain links TRBV12-3 or TRBV12-4 to TRBJ1-2, with D perhaps TRBD1 (6 bases). V lost 3 bases and J lost 4, with 9 bases in between. The CDR3 covers 13 residues. In DNA, the CDR3 is TGTGCCAGCAGTTTGGGGGCCGGCTATGGCTACACCTTC. It encodes CASSLGAGYGYTF.

The chain recombines TRBV5-5 with TRBJ2-5; the D gene is possibly TRBD2 (6 bases). CDR1 and CDR2 (germline): SGHKS, YYEKEE (reference sequence). The CDR3 contains 16 residues. With 3 bases removed from V and 0 bases from J, the gap between germline ends came to 15 bases. The CDR3 reads CASSSGGTGYQETQYF. The CDR3 DNA follows: TGTGCCAGCAGCTCTGGAGGGACTGGTTACCAAGAGACCCAGTACTTC.

This clonotype was seen a few times. This chain connects TRBV4-1 to TRBJ2-1; 11 bases fit TRBD2. Germline CDR1 and CDR2: MGHRA and YSYEKL. After removal of 0 bases from V and 6 bases from J, the junction contained 7 bases not matched to a gene. The CDR3 covers 17 residues. The CDR3 region has the DNA TGCGCCAGCAGCCAAGAACGGGGGCTAGCGGGAGGCAATGAGCAGTTCTTC. This sequence encodes CASSQERGLAGGNEQFF.

This clonotype was found a few times. V usage is TRBV11-2 and J usage is TRBJ2-1; D call uncertain. Germline V CDR1 and CDR2: SGHAT, FQNNGV. This CDR3 has 14 residues. V lost 3 bases and J lost 7, with 13 bases in between. CDR3 DNA: TGTGCCAGCAGCTTGGGCAGGTCCGGGAATGAGCAGTTCTTC. The encoded protein is CASSLGRSGNEQFF.

There are a few counts of this clonotype. The CDR3 region has the DNA TGTGCCAGCAGCTTGGTAACGGGGACCCGCACAGATACGCAGTATTTT. Protein sequence: CASSLVTGTRTDTQYF. This chain joins TRBV5-6 and TRBJ2-3; D is tentatively TRBD1 or TRBD2 (5 bases each). The ends were cut back, 0 bases at V and 1 base at J, with 12 bases in the middle. The CDR3 has 16 residues. Germline V lookup: CDR1 SGHDT, CDR2 YYEEEE.

The CDR3: CASSLQGGLVTGELFF. The CDR3 DNA sequence: TGTGCCAGCAGCTTACAAGGGGGGCTTGTCACCGGGGAGCTGTTTTTT. The V gene is TRBV7-2, the J gene TRBJ2-2, with D perhaps given as TRBD1 or TRBD2 (6 bases each). This CDR3 has 16 amino acids. Trimming left V 2 bases short and J 4 bases short, with 14 bases between. Germline loops: CDR1 SGHTA, CDR2 FQGNSA. Based on the CDR3 plus reference TRBV7-2 and TRBJ2-2, the full variable domain is GAGVSQSPSNKVTEKGKDVELRCDPISGHTALYWYRQSLGQGLEFLIYFQGNSAPDKSGLPSDRFSAERTGGSVSTLTIQRTQQEDSAVYLCASSLQGGLVTGELFFGEGSRLTVL.

This clonotype has a count of ten or more. This sequence joins TRBV29-1 and TRBJ1-5; TRBD1 matches at 9 bases. Germline lookup yields CDR1 SQVTM and CDR2 ANQGSEA. The length of the CDR3 is 13 residues. Germline trimming cut 4 bases from V and 6 bases from J; bases unmatched to any gene: 4. CDR3 residues: CSVGGTGTQPQHF. In nucleotides, the CDR3 is TGCAGCGTTGGGGGGACAGGGACTCAGCCCCAGCATTTT.

This clonotype has a handful of counts. This chain uses TRBV20-1 with TRBJ2-1, with 10 bases fitting TRBD2. V lost 6 bases and J lost 4; bases outside the gene matches: 9. The CDR3 spans 15 residues. Germline CDR1 reads DFQATT; CDR2 reads SNEGSKA (reference sequence). For the CDR3, the DNA is TGCAGTGCCCCACCGACTAGCGGGTATTACAATGAGCAGTTCTTC. Its translation: CSAPPTSGYYNEQFF.

The rearrangement joins TRBV4-1 to TRBJ2-7; 7 bases are a match to TRBD2. This CDR3 has 14 amino acids. Per the germline V gene, CDR1 is MGHRA and CDR2 is YSYEKL. V gave up 3 bases and J gave up 3 bases; unmatched junction bases: 5. The CDR3 DNA reads TGCGCCAGCAGCCATTCTGGACTAGACTACGAGCAGTACTTC. Its translation: CASSHSGLDYEQYF.

J is TRBJ2-5 and V is TRBV7-9, with 7 positions matching TRBD1. V lost 0 bases, J lost 5 bases, and 9 bases stayed unmatched. CDR1 and CDR2 from the germline V gene are SEHNR and FQNEAQ (reference sequence). The CDR3 is 16 residues long. As DNA, the CDR3 is TGTGCCAGCAGCTTAGCCGGGACAGACTCCCGGGAGACCCAGTACTTC. Its translation: CASSLAGTDSRETQYF.

The chain employs TRBV29-1 and TRBJ1-1; no clear D. In germline, CDR1 is SQVTM, CDR2 ANQGSEA. Trimming took 6 bases from V and 5 from J, leaving 10 bases between them. The CDR3 spans 11 residues. CDR3 sequence (DNA): TGCAGCGTCATTATGCTGACTGAAGCTTTCTTT. The encoded protein is CSVIMLTEAFF.

This clonotype was observed a handful of times. DNA for the CDR3: TGTGCCAGCAGCGACGATGGCGGGGAGCTGTTTTTT. It specifies CASSDDGGELFF. The gene calls are TRBV9 and TRBJ2-2; no reliable D call. CDR1 is SGDLS, CDR2 YYNGEE, per germline. CDR3 length equals 12 residues. V lost 3 bases to trimming and J lost 7 bases, with 7 bases between them. Supplemented by reference TRBV9 and TRBJ2-2, the full variable domain reads DSGVTQTPKHLITATGQRVTLRCSPRSGDLSVYWYQQSLDQGLQFLIQYYNGEERAKGNILERFSAQQFPDLHSELNLSSLELGDSALYFCASSDDGGELFFGEGSRLTVL.

This chain connects TRBV20-1 to TRBJ1-2; perhaps TRBD1 as D (6 bases). This CDR3 has 12 residues. V gave up 3 bases and J gave up 7 bases, with 12 bases separating them. Germline V lookup: CDR1 DFQATT, CDR2 SNEGSKA (reference sequence). The CDR3 DNA follows: TGCAGTGCTAGGATGCAAGGGGGTGGCTACACCTTC. This gives the protein CSARMQGGGYTF.